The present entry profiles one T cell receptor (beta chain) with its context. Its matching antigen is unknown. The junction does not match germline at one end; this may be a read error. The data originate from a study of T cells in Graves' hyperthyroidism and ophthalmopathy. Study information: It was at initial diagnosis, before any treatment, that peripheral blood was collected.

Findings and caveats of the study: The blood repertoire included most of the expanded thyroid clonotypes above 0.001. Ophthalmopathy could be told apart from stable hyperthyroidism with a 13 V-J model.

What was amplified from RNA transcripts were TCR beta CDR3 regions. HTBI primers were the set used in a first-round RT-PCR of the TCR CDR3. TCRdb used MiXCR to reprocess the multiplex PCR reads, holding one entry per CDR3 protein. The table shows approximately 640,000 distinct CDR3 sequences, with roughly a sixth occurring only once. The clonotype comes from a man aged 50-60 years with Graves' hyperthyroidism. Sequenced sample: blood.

The CDR3 DNA follows: TGCAGCGTAGAAGGACACGCCCGCACCGGGGAGCTGTTTTTT. It is translated as CSVEGHARTGELFF. This chain joins TRBV29-1 and TRBJ2-2; D may be TRBD1 (5 bases). CDR1 is SQVTM, CDR2 ANQGSEA, per germline. The CDR3 is 14 residues long.